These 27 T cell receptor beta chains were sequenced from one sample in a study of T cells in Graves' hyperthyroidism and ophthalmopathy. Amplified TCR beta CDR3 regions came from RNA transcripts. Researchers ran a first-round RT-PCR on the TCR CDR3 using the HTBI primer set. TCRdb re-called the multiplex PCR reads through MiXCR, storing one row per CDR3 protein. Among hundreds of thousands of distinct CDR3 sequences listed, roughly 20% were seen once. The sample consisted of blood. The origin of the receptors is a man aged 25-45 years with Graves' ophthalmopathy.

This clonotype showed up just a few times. The CDR3 DNA sequence: TGTGCCAGCAGTTTCTCACCCGACTGGGACGGCTACGAGCAGTACTTC. Translation gives CASSFSPDWDGYEQYF. The V gene is TRBV28, the J gene TRBJ2-7; D might be TRBD1 or TRBD2, each matching 5 bases. Per the germline V gene, CDR1 is MDHEN and CDR2 is SYDVKM. V lost 3 bases to trimming and J lost 3 bases, with 18 bases between them. The CDR3 extends over 16 amino acids.

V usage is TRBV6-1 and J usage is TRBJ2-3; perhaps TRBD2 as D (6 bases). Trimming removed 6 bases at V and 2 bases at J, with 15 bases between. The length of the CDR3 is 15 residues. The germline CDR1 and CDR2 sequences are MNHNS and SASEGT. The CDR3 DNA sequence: TGTGCCAGCAGCCCCGGGGCGGGGACCACAGATACGCAGTATTTT. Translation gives CASSPGAGTTDTQYF.

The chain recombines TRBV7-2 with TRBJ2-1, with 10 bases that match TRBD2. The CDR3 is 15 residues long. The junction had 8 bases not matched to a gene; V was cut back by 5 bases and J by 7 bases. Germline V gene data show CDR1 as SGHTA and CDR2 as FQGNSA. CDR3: CASSLQRTSGNEQFF. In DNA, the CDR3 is TGTGCCAGCAGCCTTCAACGGACTAGCGGTAATGAGCAGTTCTTC.

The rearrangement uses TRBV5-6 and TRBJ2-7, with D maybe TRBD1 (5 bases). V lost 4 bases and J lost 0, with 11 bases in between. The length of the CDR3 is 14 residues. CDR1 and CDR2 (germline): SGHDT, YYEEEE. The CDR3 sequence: CASSGARSSYEQYF. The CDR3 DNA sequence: TGTGCCAGCAGCGGGGCCAGGAGCTCCTACGAGCAGTACTTC.

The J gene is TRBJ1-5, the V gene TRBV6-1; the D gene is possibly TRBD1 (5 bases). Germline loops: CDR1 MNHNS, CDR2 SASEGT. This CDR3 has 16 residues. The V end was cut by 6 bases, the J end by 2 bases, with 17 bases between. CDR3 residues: CASRPYGGLGNQPQHF. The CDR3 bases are TGTGCCAGCAGACCCTACGGGGGGTTGGGCAATCAGCCCCAGCATTTT.

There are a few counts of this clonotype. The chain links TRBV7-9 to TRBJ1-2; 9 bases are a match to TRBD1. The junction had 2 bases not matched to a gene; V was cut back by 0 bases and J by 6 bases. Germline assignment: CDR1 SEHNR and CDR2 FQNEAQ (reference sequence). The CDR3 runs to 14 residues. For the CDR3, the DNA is TGTGCCAGCAGCTTAGCCGGGACAGGGAATGGCTACACCTTC. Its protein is CASSLAGTGNGYTF.

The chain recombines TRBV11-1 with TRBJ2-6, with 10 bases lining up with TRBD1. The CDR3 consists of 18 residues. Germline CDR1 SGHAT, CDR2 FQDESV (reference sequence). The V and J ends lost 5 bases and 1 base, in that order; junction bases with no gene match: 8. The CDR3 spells CASSPQGQGTSGANVLTF. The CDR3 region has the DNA TGTGCCAGCAGCCCCCAGGGACAGGGGACTTCTGGGGCCAACGTCCTGACTTTC.

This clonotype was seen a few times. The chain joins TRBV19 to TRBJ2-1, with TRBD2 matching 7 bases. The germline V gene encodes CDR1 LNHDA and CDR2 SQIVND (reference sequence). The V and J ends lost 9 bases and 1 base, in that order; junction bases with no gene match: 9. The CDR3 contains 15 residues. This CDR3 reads CASAPTSSSYNEQFF. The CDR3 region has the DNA TGTGCCAGCGCGCCGACTAGCTCTTCCTACAATGAGCAGTTCTTC.

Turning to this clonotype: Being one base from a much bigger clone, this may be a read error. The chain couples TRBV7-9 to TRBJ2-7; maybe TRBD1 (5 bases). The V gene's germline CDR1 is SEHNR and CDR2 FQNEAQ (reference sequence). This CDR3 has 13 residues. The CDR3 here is CASNLRTGYEQYF. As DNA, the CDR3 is TGTGCCAGCAACTTAAGAACAGGTTACGAGCAGTACTTC.

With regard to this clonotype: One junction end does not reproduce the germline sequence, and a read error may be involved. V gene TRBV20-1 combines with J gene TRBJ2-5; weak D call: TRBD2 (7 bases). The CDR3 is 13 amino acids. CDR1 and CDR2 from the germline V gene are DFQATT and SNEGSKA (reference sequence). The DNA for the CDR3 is TGCAGTGCTAGGCCAGGGGCGGGGGAGACCCAGCACTTC. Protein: CSARPGAGETQHF.

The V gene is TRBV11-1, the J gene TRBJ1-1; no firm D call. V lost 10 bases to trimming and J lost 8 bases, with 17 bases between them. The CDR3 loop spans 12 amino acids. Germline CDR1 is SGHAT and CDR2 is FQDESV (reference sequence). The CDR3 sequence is CATNRAGSEAFF. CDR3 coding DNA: TGTGCCACCAATCGTGCGGGATCGGAAGCTTTCTTT.

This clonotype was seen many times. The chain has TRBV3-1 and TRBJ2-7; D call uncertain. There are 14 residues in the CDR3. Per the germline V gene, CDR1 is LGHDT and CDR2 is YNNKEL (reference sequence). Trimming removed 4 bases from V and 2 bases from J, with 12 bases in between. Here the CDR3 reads CASSPVQRTYEQYF. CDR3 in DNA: TGTGCCAGCAGCCCGGTCCAGAGAACCTACGAGCAGTACTTC.

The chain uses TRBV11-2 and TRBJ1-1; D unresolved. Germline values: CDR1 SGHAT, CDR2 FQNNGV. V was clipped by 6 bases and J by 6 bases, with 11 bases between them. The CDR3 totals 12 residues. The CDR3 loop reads CASSPYQSEAFF. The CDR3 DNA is TGTGCCAGCAGTCCTTACCAGTCTGAAGCTTTCTTT.

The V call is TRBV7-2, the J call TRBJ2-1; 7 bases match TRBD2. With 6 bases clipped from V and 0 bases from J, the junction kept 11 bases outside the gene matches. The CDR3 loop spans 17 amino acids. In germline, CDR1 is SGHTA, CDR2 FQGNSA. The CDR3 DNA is TGTGCCAGCAGGAACAATCCTAGCGGTAGCTCCTACAATGAGCAGTTCTTC. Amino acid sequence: CASRNNPSGSSYNEQFF.

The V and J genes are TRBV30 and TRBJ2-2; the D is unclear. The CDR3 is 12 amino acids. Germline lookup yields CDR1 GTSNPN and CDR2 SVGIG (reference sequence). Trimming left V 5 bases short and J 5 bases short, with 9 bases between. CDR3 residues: CAWVDITGELFF. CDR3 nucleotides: TGTGCCTGGGTCGATATTACCGGGGAGCTGTTTTTT.

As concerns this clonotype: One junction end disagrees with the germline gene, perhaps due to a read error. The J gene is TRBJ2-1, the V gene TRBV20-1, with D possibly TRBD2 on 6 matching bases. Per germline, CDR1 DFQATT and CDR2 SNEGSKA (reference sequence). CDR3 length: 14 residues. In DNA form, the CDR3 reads TGCAGTGCCCGGCCGGGACTTCTTTACAATGAGCAGTCCTTC. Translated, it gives CSARPGLLYNEQSF.

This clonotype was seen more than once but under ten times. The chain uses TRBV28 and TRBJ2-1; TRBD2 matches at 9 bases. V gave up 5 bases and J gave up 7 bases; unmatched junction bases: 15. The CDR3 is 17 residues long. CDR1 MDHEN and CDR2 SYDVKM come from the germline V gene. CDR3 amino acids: CASSRSHLAGTGNEQFF. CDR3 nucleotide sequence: TGTGCCAGCAGTCGATCCCACCTAGCGGGAACGGGGAATGAGCAGTTCTTC.

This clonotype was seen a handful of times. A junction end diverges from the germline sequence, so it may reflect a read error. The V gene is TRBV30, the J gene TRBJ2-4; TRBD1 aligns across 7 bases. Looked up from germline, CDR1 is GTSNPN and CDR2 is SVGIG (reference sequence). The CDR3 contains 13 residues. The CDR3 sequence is CTWSASPGGIQYF. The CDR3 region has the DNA TGTACCTGGAGTGCCTCCCCAGGGGGCATTCAGTACTTC.

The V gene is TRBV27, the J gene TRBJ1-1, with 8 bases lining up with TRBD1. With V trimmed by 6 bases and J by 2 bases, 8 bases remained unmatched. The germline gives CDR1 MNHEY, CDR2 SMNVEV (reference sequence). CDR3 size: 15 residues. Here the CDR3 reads CASSPQGAINTEAFF. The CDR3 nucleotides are TGTGCCAGCAGCCCCCAGGGGGCCATTAACACTGAAGCTTTCTTT.

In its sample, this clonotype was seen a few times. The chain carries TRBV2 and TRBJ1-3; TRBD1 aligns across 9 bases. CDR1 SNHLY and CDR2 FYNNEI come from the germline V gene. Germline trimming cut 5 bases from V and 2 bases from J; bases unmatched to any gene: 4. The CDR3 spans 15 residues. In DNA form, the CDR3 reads TGTGCCAGCAGTATGGACAGGGGTACTGGAAACACCATATATTTT. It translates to CASSMDRGTGNTIYF.

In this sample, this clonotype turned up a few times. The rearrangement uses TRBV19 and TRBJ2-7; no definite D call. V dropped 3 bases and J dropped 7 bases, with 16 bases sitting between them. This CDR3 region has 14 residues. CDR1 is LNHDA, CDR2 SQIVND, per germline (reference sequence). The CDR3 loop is CASSIGPALGEQYF. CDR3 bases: TGTGCCAGTAGTATTGGGCCAGCGCTAGGGGAGCAGTACTTC. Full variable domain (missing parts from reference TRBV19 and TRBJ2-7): DGGITQSPKYLFRKEGQNVTLSCEQNLNHDAMYWYRQDPGQGLRLIYYSQIVNDFQKGDIAEGYSVSREKKESFPLTVTSAQKNPTAFYLCASSIGPALGEQYFGPGTRLTVT.

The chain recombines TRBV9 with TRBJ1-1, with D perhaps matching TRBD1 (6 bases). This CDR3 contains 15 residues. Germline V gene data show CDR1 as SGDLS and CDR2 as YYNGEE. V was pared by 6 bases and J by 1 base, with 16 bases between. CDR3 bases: TGTGCCAGCATTGACAGGCGTAGAGGGAACACTGAAGCTTTCTTT. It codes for CASIDRRRGNTEAFF.

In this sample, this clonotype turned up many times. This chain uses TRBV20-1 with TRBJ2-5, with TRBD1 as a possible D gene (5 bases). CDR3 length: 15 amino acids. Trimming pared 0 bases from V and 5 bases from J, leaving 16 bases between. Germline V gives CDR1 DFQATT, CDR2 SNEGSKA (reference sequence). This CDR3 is CSARDGMGLGETQYF. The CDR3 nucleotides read TGCAGTGCTAGAGATGGAATGGGGCTGGGGGAGACCCAGTACTTC.

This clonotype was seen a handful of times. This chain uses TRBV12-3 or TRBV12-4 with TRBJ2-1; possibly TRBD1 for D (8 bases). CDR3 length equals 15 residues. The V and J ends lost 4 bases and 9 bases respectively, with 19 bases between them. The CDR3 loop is CASSSQQGGYGEQFF. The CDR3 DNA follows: TGTGCCAGCAGTTCTCAACAGGGGGGGTACGGTGAGCAGTTCTTC.

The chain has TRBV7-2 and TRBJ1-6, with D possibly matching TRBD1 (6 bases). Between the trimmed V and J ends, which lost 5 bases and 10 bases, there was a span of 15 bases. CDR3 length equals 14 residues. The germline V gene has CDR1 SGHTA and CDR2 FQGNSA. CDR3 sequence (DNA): TGTGCCAGCAGCACCCGACAGGCTAGGTCACCCCTCCACTTT. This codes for CASSTRQARSPLHF.

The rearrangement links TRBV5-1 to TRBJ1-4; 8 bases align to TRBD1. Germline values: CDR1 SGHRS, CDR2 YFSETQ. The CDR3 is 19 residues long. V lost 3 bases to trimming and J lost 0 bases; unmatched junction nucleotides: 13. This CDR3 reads CASSWGAGGNVATNEKLFF. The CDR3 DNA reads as TGCGCCAGCAGCTGGGGGGCAGGGGGCAACGTGGCAACTAATGAAAAACTGTTTTTT.

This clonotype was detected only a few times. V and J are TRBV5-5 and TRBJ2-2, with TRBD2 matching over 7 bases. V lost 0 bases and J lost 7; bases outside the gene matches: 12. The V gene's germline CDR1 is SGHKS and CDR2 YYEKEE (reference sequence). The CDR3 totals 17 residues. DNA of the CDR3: TGTGCCAGCAGCTTGGAAACTAGCGCCAGTACCGACGGGGAGCTGTTTTTT. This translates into CASSLETSASTDGELFF. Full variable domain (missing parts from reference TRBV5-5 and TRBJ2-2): DAGVTQSPTHLIKTRGQQVTLRCSPISGHKSVSWYQQVLGQGPQFIFQYYEKEERGRGNFPDRFSARQFPNYSSELNVNALLLGDSALYLCASSLETSASTDGELFFGEGSRLTVL.